The clone carrying this TCR beta chain was observed a few times. The antigen is undetermined. The data were taken from a study of beta chain features in type 1 diabetes. Study information: Cell yields, age and gender were similar between patients and healthy donors.

Findings and caveats of the study: Type 1 diabetes patients had VDJ junctions that carried fewer insertions and more deletions. Patients and controls would share equally any PCR tilt toward shorter templates.

Reverse transcription of all isolated RNA meant that expressed TCRB transcripts were sequenced. Method: immunoSEQ multiplex PCR; TCRdb's copy keeps in-frame clones and lacks some. The sample lists about 620,000 clones; 15% to 17% were seen once. The CDR3 length is 17 residues. Per the germline V gene, CDR1 is LNHDA and CDR2 is SQIVND (reference sequence). Between the trimmed V and J ends, which lost 4 bases and 0 bases, there was a span of 16 bases. The chain employs TRBV19 and TRBJ1-5; a weak D match, TRBD1 (5 bases). This sequence originates from a man aged 18-30 years in good health. Sequenced input: naive CD4+ T cells from blood. CDR3 region: CASSTLDKVYSNQPQHF. In DNA, the CDR3 is TGTGCCAGTAGTACCCTGGACAAGGTTTATAGCAATCAGCCCCAGCATTTT.